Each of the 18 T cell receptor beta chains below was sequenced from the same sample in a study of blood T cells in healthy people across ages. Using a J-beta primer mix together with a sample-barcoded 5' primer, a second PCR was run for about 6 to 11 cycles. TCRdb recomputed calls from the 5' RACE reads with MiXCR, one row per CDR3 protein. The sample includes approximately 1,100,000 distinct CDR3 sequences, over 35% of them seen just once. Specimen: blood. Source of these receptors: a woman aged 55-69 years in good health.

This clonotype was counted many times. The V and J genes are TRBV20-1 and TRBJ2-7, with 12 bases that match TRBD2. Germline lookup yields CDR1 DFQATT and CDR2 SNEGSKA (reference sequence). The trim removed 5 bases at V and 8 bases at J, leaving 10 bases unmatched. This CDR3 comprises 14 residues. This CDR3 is CSAHGLAGSQQQYF. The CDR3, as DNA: TGCAGTGCTCACGGACTAGCGGGATCCCAACAGCAGTACTTC.

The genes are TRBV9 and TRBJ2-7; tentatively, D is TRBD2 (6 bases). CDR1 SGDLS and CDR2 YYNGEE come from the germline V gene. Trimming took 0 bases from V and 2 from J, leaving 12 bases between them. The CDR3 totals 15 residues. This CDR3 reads CASSVAGGTTYEQYF. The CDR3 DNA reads TGTGCCAGCAGCGTAGCTGGCGGGACGACCTACGAGCAGTACTTC.

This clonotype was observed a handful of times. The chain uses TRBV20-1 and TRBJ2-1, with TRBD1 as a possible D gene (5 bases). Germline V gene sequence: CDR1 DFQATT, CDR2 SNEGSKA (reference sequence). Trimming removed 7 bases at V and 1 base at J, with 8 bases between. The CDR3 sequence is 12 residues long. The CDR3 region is CSGGRSYNEQFF. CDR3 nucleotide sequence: TGCAGTGGGGGCCGATCCTACAATGAGCAGTTCTTC.

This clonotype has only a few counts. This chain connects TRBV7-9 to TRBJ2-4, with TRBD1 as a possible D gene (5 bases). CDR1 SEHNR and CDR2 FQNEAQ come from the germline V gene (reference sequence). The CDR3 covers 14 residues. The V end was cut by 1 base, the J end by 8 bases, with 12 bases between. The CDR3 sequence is CASSLGPPRDIQYF. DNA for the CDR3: TGTGCCAGCAGCTTAGGTCCCCCCAGGGACATTCAGTACTTC. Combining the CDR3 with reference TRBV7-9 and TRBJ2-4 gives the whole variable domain DTGVSQNPRHKITKRGQNVTFRCDPISEHNRLYWYRQTLGQGPEFLTYFQNEAQLEKSRLLSDRFSAERPKGSFSTLEIQRTEQGDSAMYLCASSLGPPRDIQYFGAGTRLSVL.

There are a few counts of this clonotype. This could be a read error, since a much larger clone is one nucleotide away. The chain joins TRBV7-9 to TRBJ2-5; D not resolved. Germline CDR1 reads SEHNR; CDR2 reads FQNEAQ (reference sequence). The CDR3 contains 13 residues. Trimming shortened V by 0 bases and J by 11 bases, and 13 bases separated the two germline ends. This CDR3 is CASSLALMSEQYF. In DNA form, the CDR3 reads TGTGCCAGCAGCTTAGCTCTAATGAGTGAGCAGTACTTC.

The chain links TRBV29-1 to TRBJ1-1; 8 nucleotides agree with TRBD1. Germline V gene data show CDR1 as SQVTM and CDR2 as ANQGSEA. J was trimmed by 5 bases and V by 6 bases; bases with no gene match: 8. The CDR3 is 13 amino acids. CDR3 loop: CSVRTGFQTEAFF. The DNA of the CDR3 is TGCAGCGTCAGGACAGGGTTTCAAACTGAAGCTTTCTTT.

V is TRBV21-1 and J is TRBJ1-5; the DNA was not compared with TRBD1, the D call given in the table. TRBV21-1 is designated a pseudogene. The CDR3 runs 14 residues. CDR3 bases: TGTGCCAGCAGCCCCCCCCCGTGGGGTCAGCCCCAGCATTTT. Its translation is CASSPPPWGQPQHF.

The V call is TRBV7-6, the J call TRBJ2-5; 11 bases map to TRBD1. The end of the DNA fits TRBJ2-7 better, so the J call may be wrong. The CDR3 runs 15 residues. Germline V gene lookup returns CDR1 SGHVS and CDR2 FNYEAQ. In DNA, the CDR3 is TGTGCCAGCAGCCCAGGACAGGGGGCAATGCACGAGCAGTACTTC. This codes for CASSPGQGAMHEQYF.

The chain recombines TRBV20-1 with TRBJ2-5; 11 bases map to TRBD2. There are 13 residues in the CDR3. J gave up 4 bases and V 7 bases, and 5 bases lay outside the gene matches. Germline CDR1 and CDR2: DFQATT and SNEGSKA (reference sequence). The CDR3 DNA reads TGCAGTGGGCTAGCGGGAGGACTAGAGACCCAGTACTTC. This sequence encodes CSGLAGGLETQYF.

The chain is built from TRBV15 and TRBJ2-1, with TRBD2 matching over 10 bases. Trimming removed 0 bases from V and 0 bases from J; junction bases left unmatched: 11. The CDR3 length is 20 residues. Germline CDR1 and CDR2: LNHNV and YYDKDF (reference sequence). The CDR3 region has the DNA TGTGCCACCAGCAGAGATCCGAGAGGACTAGCGGTTAGCTCCTACAATGAGCAGTTCTTC. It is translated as CATSRDPRGLAVSSYNEQFF.

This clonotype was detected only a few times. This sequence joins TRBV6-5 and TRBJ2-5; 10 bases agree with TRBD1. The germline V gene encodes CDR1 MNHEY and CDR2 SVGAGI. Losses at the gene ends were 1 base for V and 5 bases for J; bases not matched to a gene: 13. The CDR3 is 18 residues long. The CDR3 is CASSYYPRQGAFGETQYF. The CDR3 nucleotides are TGTGCCAGCAGTTACTATCCGAGACAGGGGGCTTTTGGGGAGACCCAGTACTTC.

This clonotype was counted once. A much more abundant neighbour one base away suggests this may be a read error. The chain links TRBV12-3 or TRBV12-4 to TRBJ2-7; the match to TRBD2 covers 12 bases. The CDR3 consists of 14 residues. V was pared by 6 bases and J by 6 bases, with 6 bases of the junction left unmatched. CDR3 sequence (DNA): TGTGCCAGCAGGTTGACTAGCGGGGGAAGCGAGCAGTACTTC. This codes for CASRLTSGGSEQYF.

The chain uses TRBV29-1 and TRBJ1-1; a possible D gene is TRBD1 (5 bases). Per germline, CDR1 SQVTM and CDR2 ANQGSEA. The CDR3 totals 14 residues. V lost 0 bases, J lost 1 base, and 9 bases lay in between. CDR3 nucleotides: TGCAGCGTTGAAGACGGGCAGGGGAACACTGAAGCTTTCTTT. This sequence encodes CSVEDGQGNTEAFF.

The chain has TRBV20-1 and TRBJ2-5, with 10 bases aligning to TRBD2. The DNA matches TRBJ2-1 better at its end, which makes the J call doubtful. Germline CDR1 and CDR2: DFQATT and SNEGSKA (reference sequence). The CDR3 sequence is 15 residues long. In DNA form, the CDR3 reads TGCAGTGCTTACTCCCTAGCGGGAGTGCAGGAGACCCAGTTCTTC. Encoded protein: CSAYSLAGVQETQFF.

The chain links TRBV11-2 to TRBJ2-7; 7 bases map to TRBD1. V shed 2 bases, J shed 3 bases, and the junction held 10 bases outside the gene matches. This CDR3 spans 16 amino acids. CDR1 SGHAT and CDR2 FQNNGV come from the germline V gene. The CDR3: CASSLKSLRQGYEQYF. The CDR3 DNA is TGTGCCAGCAGCTTAAAAAGCCTCCGACAGGGCTACGAGCAGTACTTC.

The CDR3 DNA sequence: TGTGCCAGCAGTAACGAGTGGGGGACCCAGTACTTC. Its translation is CASSNEWGTQYF. The chain uses TRBV28 and TRBJ2-5, with no clear D. Germline assignment: CDR1 MDHEN and CDR2 SYDVKM. Trimming stripped 5 bases from V and 7 bases from J, with 11 bases between. The CDR3 has 12 amino acids.

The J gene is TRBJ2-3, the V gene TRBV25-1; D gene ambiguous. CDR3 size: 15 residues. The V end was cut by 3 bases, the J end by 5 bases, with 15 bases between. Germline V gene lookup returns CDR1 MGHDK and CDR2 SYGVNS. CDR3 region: CASSDGPLRIDTQYF. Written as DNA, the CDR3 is TGTGCCAGCAGTGACGGGCCCCTGCGCATAGATACGCAGTATTTT.

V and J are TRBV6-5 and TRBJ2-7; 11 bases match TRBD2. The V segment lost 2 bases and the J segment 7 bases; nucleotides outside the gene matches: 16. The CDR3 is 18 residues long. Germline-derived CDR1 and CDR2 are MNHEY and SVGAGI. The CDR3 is CASSYTLSGRASYNEQYF. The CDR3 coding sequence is TGTGCCAGCAGTTACACTCTTAGCGGGAGGGCATCCTACAATGAGCAGTACTTC.